This T cell receptor (beta chain) was retrieved from a study of T cells in Graves' hyperthyroidism and ophthalmopathy. Study results and limitations: In the analysis, a 13 V-J model separated ophthalmopathy from stable hyperthyroidism. Most clonotypes expanded in thyroid above 0.001 were likewise present in blood.

The investigators amplified TCR beta CDR3 regions from RNA transcripts. The study used the HTBI primer set for a first-round RT-PCR of the TCR CDR3. TCRdb used MiXCR to reprocess the multiplex PCR reads, holding one entry per CDR3 protein. Among over 250,000 distinct CDR3 sequences, less than 30% were seen once, and the ten largest hold roughly a quarter. In its sample, this clonotype was seen a few times. Its matching antigen is unknown. Patients were excluded for uncontrolled infection, other autoimmune disease, pregnancy or lactation. The authors took PBMCs from over 8.5 ml fresh peripheral blood. The CDR3 is 16 amino acids. Germline lookup yields CDR1 GTSNPN and CDR2 SVGIG (reference sequence). Trimming removed 0 bases at V and 8 bases at J, with 22 bases between.

Sequenced input: blood. The rearrangement uses TRBV30 and TRBJ1-1; D gene unclear. The clonotype originates from a man aged 35-49 years with Graves' hyperthyroidism that later progressed to Graves' ophthalmopathy. The CDR3 reads CAWSVKPRRALGEAFF. Written as DNA, the CDR3 is TGTGCCTGGAGTGTAAAACCCCGACGCGCCCTGGGCGAAGCTTTCTTT.